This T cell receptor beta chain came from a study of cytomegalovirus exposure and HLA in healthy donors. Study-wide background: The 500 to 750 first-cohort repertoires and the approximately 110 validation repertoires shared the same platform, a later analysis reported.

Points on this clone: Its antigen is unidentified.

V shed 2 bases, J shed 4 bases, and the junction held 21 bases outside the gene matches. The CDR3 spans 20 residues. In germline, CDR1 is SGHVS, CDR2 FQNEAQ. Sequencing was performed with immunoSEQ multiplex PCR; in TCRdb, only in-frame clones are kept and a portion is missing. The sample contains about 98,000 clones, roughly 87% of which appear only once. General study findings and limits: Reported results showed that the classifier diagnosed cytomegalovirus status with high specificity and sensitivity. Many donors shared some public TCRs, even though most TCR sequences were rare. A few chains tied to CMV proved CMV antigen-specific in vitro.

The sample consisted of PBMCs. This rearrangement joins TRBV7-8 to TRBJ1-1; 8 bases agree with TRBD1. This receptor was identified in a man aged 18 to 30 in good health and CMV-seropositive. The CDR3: CASSLKPAGQGISWRTEAFF. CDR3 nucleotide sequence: TGTGCCAGCAGCTTAAAGCCCGCTGGACAGGGTATTTCTTGGCGCACTGAAGCTTTCTTT.